One sample yielded the 3 T cell receptor beta chains listed below, sequenced in a study of T cell repertoires in aging, cancer and after chemotherapy. Rearranged V-D-J TRB sequences were amplified with a mixed TRB-A/B primer pool. TCRdb processed the multiplex PCR reads anew with MiXCR; each CDR3 protein has one entry. The table records several thousand distinct CDR3 sequences, around 33% of them present only once. Amplification of TCR beta used genomic DNA extracted from peripheral blood. The sample comprised blood. The receptors here all came from a human donor with a blood cancer. The donor label of this sample is uncertain.

There are a few counts of this clonotype. J is TRBJ2-3 and V is TRBV4-1; 8 nucleotides match TRBD1. Unmatched junction bases numbered 3, after V lost 3 bases and J lost 4 bases. This CDR3 has 14 residues. CDR1 is MGHRA, CDR2 YSYEKL, per germline. In DNA, the CDR3 is TGCGCCAGCAGCCACGGACAGGGCGCAGATACGCAGTATTTT. Encoded protein: CASSHGQGADTQYF.

The CDR3 bases are TGTGCCAGCAACAACCCGGGACAACCTAATGAAAAACTGTTTTTT. Amino acid sequence: CASNNPGQPNEKLFF. This chain links TRBV7-9 with TRBJ1-4, with a tentative D call TRBD1 (6 bases). The germline CDR1 and CDR2 sequences are SEHNR and FQNEAQ (reference sequence). The CDR3 is 15 residues long. The V end lost 7 bases, the J end lost 3 bases, and 15 bases lay between the germline ends.

The J gene is TRBJ1-2, the V gene TRBV6-2 or TRBV6-3; D is perhaps TRBD1 (5 bases). From germline, CDR1 is MNHEY and CDR2 SVGEGT. V lost 8 bases and J 3 bases, leaving 16 bases between the germline ends. The CDR3 loop spans 14 amino acids. Here the CDR3 DNA reads TGTGCCAGCTCACTGACCGGGGGGGACTATGGCTACACCTTC. This sequence encodes CASSLTGGDYGYTF.